This TCR beta chain appears in the sequencing data of a study of shared clonotypes between healthy human individuals. The study drew its donors from healthy HIV-negative adults without recent acute infections or vaccinations. Each sample came from a Caucasian adult donor living in Nashville, Tennessee. TCRdb's table, derived via immunoSEQ multiplex PCR, lists solely in-frame clones and lacks some. The repertoire holds around 200,000 clones, with roughly 93% as singletons. The CDR3 is made up of 15 amino acids. Germline V gene lookup returns CDR1 SGHTS and CDR2 YDEGEE. V was pared by 5 bases and J by 0 bases, with 12 bases between.

The chain uses TRBV5-8 and TRBJ1-5; D is perhaps TRBD1 (5 bases). Source material: naive CD4+ T cells sorted from blood. The subset: CD45RA+ positively selected. The TCR sequence derives from a woman aged 30 to 39 in good health. For the CDR3, the DNA is TGTGCCAGCAGACAGGCCTTTTATAGCAATCAGCCCCAGCATTTT. It specifies CASRQAFYSNQPQHF.